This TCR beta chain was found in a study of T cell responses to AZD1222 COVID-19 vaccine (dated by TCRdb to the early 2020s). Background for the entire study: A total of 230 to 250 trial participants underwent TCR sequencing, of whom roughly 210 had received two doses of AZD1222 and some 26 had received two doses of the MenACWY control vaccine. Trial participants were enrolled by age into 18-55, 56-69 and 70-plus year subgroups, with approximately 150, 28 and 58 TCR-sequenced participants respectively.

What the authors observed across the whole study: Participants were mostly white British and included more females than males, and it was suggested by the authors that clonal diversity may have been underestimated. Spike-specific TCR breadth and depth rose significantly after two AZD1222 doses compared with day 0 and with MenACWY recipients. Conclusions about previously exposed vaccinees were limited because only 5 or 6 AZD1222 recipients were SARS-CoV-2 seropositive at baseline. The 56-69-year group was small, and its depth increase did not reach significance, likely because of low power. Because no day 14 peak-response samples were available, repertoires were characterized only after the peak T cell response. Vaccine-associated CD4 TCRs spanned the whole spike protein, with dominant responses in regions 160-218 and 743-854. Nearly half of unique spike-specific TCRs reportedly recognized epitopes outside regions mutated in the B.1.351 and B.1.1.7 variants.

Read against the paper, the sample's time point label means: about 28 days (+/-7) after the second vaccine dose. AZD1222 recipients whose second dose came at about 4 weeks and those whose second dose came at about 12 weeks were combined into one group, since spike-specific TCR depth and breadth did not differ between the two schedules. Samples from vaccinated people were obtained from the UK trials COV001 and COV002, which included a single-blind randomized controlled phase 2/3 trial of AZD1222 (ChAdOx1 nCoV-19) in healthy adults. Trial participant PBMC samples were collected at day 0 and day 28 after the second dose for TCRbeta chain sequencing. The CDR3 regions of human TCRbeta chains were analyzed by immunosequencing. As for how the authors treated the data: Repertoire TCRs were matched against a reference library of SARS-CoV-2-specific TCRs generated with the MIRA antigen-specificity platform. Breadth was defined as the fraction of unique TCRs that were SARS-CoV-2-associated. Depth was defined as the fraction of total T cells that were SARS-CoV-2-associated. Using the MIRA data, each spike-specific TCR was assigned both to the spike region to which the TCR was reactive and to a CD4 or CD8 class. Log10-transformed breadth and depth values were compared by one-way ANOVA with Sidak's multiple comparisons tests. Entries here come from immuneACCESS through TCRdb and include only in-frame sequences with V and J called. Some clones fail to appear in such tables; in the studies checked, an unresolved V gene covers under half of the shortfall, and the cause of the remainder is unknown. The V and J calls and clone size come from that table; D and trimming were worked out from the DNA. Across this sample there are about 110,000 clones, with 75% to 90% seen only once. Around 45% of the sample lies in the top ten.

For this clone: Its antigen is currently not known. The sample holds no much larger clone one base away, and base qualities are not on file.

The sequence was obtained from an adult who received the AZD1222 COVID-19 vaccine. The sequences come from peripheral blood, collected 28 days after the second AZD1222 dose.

At the DNA level, the sequence is TGTGCCAGCAGCCCAGGACAGGGCGGCGAGCAGTACTTC. Its coded protein is CASSPGQGGEQYF. The rearranged chain carries TRBV7-3 and TRBJ2-7, with 8 bases in between that match TRBD1. Compared with germline, V lacks 5 bases and J lacks 6 bases; bases without a gene match: 6. The CDR3 goes from the cysteine to the phenylalanine over 13 residues. Solely the CDR3 DNA is kept, with 39 bases framed from the first base. CDR1 and CDR2 are read off the germline V gene as SGHTA and FQGTGA. With the rest looked up from the reference TRBV7-3 and TRBJ2-7 genes rather than sequenced, the full variable domain is GAGVSQTPSNKVTEKGKYVELRCDPISGHTALYWYRQSLGQGPEFLIYFQGTGAADDSGLPNDRFFAVRPEGSVSTLKIQRTERGDSAVYLCASSPGQGGEQYFGPGTRLTVT.